The 10 T cell receptor beta chains below come from one sample, sequenced in a study of shared clonotypes between healthy human individuals. Sequencing was performed with immunoSEQ multiplex PCR; in TCRdb, only in-frame clones are kept and a portion is missing. Seen here are approximately 510,000 clones, 79% observed once, and the top ten hold 10% to 15%. The specimen was PBMCs. These receptors were taken from a woman aged 40-49 years in good health. Some clones in this sample may be carry-over from other donors' samples.

This chain joins TRBV28 and TRBJ2-7; the D gene is possibly TRBD1 (6 bases). Germline CDR1 and CDR2: MDHEN and SYDVKM. The CDR3 runs 14 residues. Trimming stripped 6 bases from V and 3 bases from J, with 15 bases between. CDR3 in DNA: TGTGCCAGCAGCCCGGGGACACTTGTCTACGAGCAGTACTTC. This encodes CASSPGTLVYEQYF.

CDR3 loop: CASSIRHRLYEQYF. DNA for the CDR3: TGTGCCAGTAGTATCCGGCACCGTCTCTACGAGCAGTACTTC. V and J are TRBV19 and TRBJ2-7; no definite D call. Germline loops: CDR1 LNHDA, CDR2 SQIVND (reference sequence). The CDR3 covers 14 residues. The germline V and J ends were trimmed by 3 bases and 3 bases, with 12 bases remaining between them. The full variable domain, its missing parts supplied by reference TRBV19 and TRBJ2-7, is DGGITQSPKYLFRKEGQNVTLSCEQNLNHDAMYWYRQDPGQGLRLIYYSQIVNDFQKGDIAEGYSVSREKKESFPLTVTSAQKNPTAFYLCASSIRHRLYEQYFGPGTRLTVT.

Comment on this clone: The junction differs from germline at one of its ends, possibly a read error. The chain carries TRBV28 and TRBJ1-4; D not certain. The germline gives CDR1 MDHEN, CDR2 SYDVKM. The CDR3 is made up of 12 amino acids. CDR3 sequence: CASSIRNEKLFF. CDR3 nucleotides: TGTGCCAGCAGTATACGGAATGAGAAACTGTTTTTT.

This chain uses TRBV2 with TRBJ2-3; D is unresolved. This CDR3 is 11 amino acids long. Germline V gene data show CDR1 as SNHLY and CDR2 as FYNNEI. The V gene lost 5 bases and the J gene lost 4 bases, with 4 bases spanning the gap. CDR3 nucleotides: TGTGCCAGCAGTAAGGCAGATACGCAGTATTTT. Its translation: CASSKADTQYF.

The chain has TRBV5-4 and TRBJ2-2, with 7 bases that match TRBD1. Germline-derived CDR1 and CDR2 are SGHNT and YYREEE (reference sequence). The junction had 7 bases not matched to a gene; V was cut back by 4 bases and J by 4 bases. This CDR3 has 15 residues. This chain's CDR3 is CASSAEGAGTGELFF. The DNA of the CDR3 is TGTGCCAGCAGCGCCGAGGGGGCTGGCACCGGGGAGCTGTTTTTT.

This clone was seen once. This chain joins TRBV29-1 and TRBJ1-3; 7 bases align to TRBD1. This CDR3 has 13 amino acids. Germline V CDR1 and CDR2: SQVTM, ANQGSEA. Germline trimming cut 7 bases from V and 4 bases from J; bases unmatched to any gene: 7. CDR3 amino acids: CSAEEDRGNTIYF. CDR3 bases: TGCAGCGCCGAGGAGGACAGGGGAAACACCATATATTTT.

This chain links TRBV10-1 with TRBJ2-7; 8 bases line up with TRBD2. Germline assignment: CDR1 WNHNN and CDR2 SYGVQD (reference sequence). This CDR3 contains 14 residues. V lost 8 bases and J lost 2; bases outside the gene matches: 8. The CDR3 bases are TGCGCCAGCTGGACTAGCCACCCTCCCTACGAGCAGTACTTC. Translation gives CASWTSHPPYEQYF.

J is TRBJ2-5 and V is TRBV7-3; D might be TRBD2 (5 bases). Trimming cost V 5 bases and J 5 bases, with 12 bases left between them. Germline loops: CDR1 SGHTA, CDR2 FQGTGA. The CDR3 covers 13 residues. This CDR3 reads CASSKGVRETQYF. The CDR3 coding sequence is TGTGCCAGCAGCAAGGGAGTCCGGGAGACCCAGTACTTC.

The chain couples TRBV28 to TRBJ2-3; TRBD1 aligns across 9 bases. Germline CDR1 reads MDHEN; CDR2 reads SYDVKM. Losses at the gene ends were 5 bases for V and 0 bases for J; bases not matched to a gene: 6. The CDR3 totals 16 residues. CDR3 sequence: CASSNGTGPSTDTQYF. CDR3 bases: TGTGCCAGCAGTAACGGGACAGGGCCTAGCACAGATACGCAGTATTTT. Supplemented by reference TRBV28 and TRBJ2-3, the full variable domain reads DVKVTQSSRYLVKRTGEKVFLECVQDMDHENMFWYRQDPGLGLRLIYFSYDVKMKEKGDIPEGYSVSREKKERFSLILESASTNQTSMYLCASSNGTGPSTDTQYFGPGTRLTVL.

V usage is TRBV11-3 and J usage is TRBJ2-7, with D tentatively TRBD1 (5 bases). The CDR3 consists of 15 residues. Trimming took 3 bases from V and 2 from J, leaving 14 bases between them. CDR1 SGHNT and CDR2 YENEEA come from the germline V gene. The CDR3 loop is CASSLGRIPPYEQYF. CDR3 DNA sequence: TGTGCCAGCAGCTTGGGGCGGATACCACCCTACGAGCAGTACTTC.